This T cell receptor beta chain comes out of a study of post-analysis software for immune sequencing data. Overall study context: The courses of disease that were included comprised relapsing-remitting, secondary progressive and progressive-relapsing multiple sclerosis.

J gave up 2 bases and V 3 bases, and 1 base lay outside the gene matches. CDR1 GTSNPN and CDR2 SVGIG come from the germline V gene (reference sequence). The CDR3 covers 14 residues. Sequencing libraries made from TCR beta cDNA carried unique molecular identifiers. MiXCR, applied by TCRdb to the PCR reads, yields one record per CDR3 protein. The table has some 690,000 distinct CDR3 sequences, approximately 60% seen once. Study conclusions and caveats: Patients with multiple sclerosis recorded significantly lower normalized Chao1 diversity than controls, the study found. In patients, four to six TRBV segments were more frequent than in controls, with TRBV5-6, TRBV5-1 and TRBV20-1 among them.

Turning to this clonotype: Its antigen is as yet unknown.

The sample taken for sequencing was blood. The rearrangement uses TRBV30 and TRBJ2-5, with TRBD2 matching 12 bases. The TCR was taken from a girl aged 2 to 9 with multiple sclerosis. In DNA form, the CDR3 reads TGTGCCTGGAGCGGACTAGCGGGGCAAGAGACCCAGTACTTC. Protein: CAWSGLAGQETQYF.